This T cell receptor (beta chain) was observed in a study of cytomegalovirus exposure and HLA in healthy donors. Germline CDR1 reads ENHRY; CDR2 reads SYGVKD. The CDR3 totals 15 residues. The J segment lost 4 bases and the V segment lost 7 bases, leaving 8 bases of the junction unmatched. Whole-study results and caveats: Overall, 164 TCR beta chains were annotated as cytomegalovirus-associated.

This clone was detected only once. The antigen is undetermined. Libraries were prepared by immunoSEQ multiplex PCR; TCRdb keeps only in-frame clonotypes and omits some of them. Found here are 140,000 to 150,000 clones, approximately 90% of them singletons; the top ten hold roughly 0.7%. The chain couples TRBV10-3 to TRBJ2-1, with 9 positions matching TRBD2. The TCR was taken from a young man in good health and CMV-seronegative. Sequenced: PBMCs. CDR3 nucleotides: TGTGCCATCACCGAGCGGGGGGACGCATACAATGAGCAGTTCTTC. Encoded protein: CAITERGDAYNEQFF.